One T cell receptor (beta chain) is described in this entry. TCRdb's copy holds only in-frame clones and misses some; the assay was immunoSEQ multiplex PCR. The sample includes 25,000 to 30,000 clones, 80% to 90% of them seen just once. Trimming cost V 3 bases and J 7 bases, with 12 bases left between them. In germline, CDR1 is SGHTA, CDR2 FQGNSA. This CDR3 is built from 13 residues. This sample is drawn from a study of T cell repertoires in ileal Crohn's disease. Background on the study: About half of patients got postoperative therapy: about a dozen thiopurines, around 19 anti-TNF.

The sequence came from an adult with Crohn's disease. The chain combines TRBV7-2 with TRBJ1-2; TRBD1 might be the D (5 bases). Sequences were obtained from ileal tissue. DNA for the CDR3: TGTGCCAGCAGCTTCGACCAGGGCCTTGGCTACACCTTC. It codes for CASSFDQGLGYTF.